This is a list of T cell receptor beta chains from one sample in a study of T cell repertoires in cytomegalovirus infection. MiXCR, applied by TCRdb to the reads, yields one record per CDR3 protein. Of almost 550,000 distinct CDR3 sequences listed, about 15% are singletons. The sequencing sample was made of CD8+ T cells from PBMCs. The receptors shown here come from a human donor in good health (CMV status not recorded). Some clones in this sample may be carry-over from other donors' samples. Each CDR3 is given with its conserved first and last residue. The order of the fields is V gene, clone size, D gene, J gene, CDR3 protein, CDR3 DNA. A D gene is named only where the DNA matches it firmly. The listing skips clone size in some rows; elsewhere it reads once, few, many or a size class.

TRBV10-3,few,.,TRBJ2-1,CATRQPMGNEQFF,TGTGCCACACGACAGCCCATGGGGAATGAGCAGTTCTTC
TRBV9,.,.,TRBJ2-1,CASSVNQALREQFF,TGTGCCAGCAGCGTAAATCAAGCTCTCAGGGAGCAGTTCTTC
TRBV20-1,.,.,TRBJ2-7,CSAPDGYEQYF,TGCAGTGCCCCGGACGGGTACGAGCAGTACTTC
TRBV5-5,many,.,TRBJ1-5,CASSLEGGPQHF,TGTGCCAGCAGCTTGGAAGGTGGGCCCCAGCATTTT
TRBV7-4,few,.,TRBJ2-1,CASSILSEQFF,TGTGCCAGCAGCATCCTATCTGAGCAGTTCTTC
TRBV27,few,.,TRBJ2-1,CASRRYGNEQFF,TGTGCCAGCAGGCGCTATGGGAATGAGCAGTTCTTC
TRBV20-1,.,TRBD1,TRBJ1-5,CSGGQERNQPQHF,TGCAGTGGGGGACAGGAGCGCAATCAGCCCCAGCATTTT
TRBV13,.,TRBD1,TRBJ1-2,CASSTRDSFYYGYTF,TGTGCCAGCTCCACCCGGGACAGCTTCTACTATGGCTACACCTTC
TRBV28,many,.,TRBJ2-2,CASRFWAGENTGELFF,TGTGCCAGCAGATTCTGGGCAGGGGAAAACACCGGGGAGCTGTTTTTT
TRBV7-2,many,TRBD1,TRBJ2-7,CASSLVGGTGSHEQYF,TGTGCCAGCAGCTTAGTAGGGGGGACAGGGTCCCACGAGCAGTACTTC
TRBV6-4,many,TRBD1,TRBJ1-1,CASSDSMAGGEAFF,TGTGCCAGCAGTGACTCGATGGCAGGGGGCGAAGCTTTCTTT
TRBV7-6,many,.,TRBJ1-1,CASSSAGKNTEAFF,TGTGCCAGCAGCTCCGCGGGGAAGAACACTGAAGCTTTCTTT
TRBV7-3,.,.,TRBJ2-5,CASSLGPGEETLYF,TGTGCCAGCAGCTTAGGACCGGGAGAAGAGACCCTGTACTTC
TRBV27,.,.,TRBJ2-1,CASSPWRALRAYNEQFF,TGTGCCAGCAGTCCGTGGCGAGCACTCAGGGCTTACAATGAGCAGTTCTTC
TRBV20-1,few,TRBD1,TRBJ2-7,CSARGPQGNLPYEQYF,TGCAGTGCTAGAGGCCCACAGGGGAACCTACCCTACGAGCAGTACTTC
TRBV3-1,few,TRBD2,TRBJ2-5,CASSQDASGGRDQETQYF,TGTGCCAGCAGCCAAGATGCCAGCGGGGGGAGGGATCAAGAGACCCAGTACTTC
TRBV2,few,.,TRBJ1-2,CASSDDPGVIYGYTF,TGTGCCAGCAGTGATGATCCGGGGGTGATATATGGCTACACCTTC
TRBV6-9,many,.,TRBJ2-7,CASSQSRGTHLCSSYEQYF,TGTGCCAGCAGCCAGAGTCGAGGGACACATCTCTGCAGCTCCTACGAGCAGTACTTC
TRBV28,.,.,TRBJ1-2,CASSEGLDGYTF,TGTGCCAGCAGTGAGGGGCTGGATGGCTACACCTTC
TRBV6-5,.,.,TRBJ2-7,CASSYGAGNEQYF,TGTGCCAGCAGTTACGGGGCAGGGAACGAGCAGTACTTC
TRBV7-3,many,.,TRBJ1-1,CASSQGGGNPEAFF,TGTGCCAGCAGCCAGGGAGGGGGGAACCCTGAAGCTTTCTTT
TRBV27,.,.,TRBJ1-2,CASSLGRGRYGYTF,TGTGCCAGCAGTTTGGGCAGGGGAAGGTATGGCTACACCTTC
TRBV6-5,many,TRBD2,TRBJ2-3,CASSWTGLEGTDTQYF,TGTGCCAGCAGTTGGACGGGACTAGAGGGCACAGATACGCAGTATTTT
TRBV18,few,.,TRBJ2-1,CASSPGFYSVDEQFF,TGTGCCAGCTCACCAGGGTTCTATTCAGTGGATGAGCAGTTCTTC
TRBV11-2,many,.,TRBJ2-7,CASSLGSPGWEQYF,TGTGCCAGCAGCTTAGGTTCCCCTGGCTGGGAGCAGTACTTC
TRBV19,many,.,TRBJ1-1,CASSISPVSDEAFF,TGTGCCAGTAGTATATCCCCGGTGTCTGACGAAGCTTTCTTT
TRBV11-2,many,.,TRBJ2-1,CASTGLRDHRTAEAQFF,TGTGCCAGCACCGGGTTGCGGGACCACCGAACGGCCGAGGCGCAGTTCTTC
TRBV27,many,TRBD2,TRBJ2-3,CASSFPSGGQYF,TGTGCCAGCAGTTTTCCGAGCGGGGGGCAGTATTTT
TRBV2,.,.,TRBJ2-2,CASSEWSSTGELFF,TGTGCCAGCAGTGAATGGTCTTCCACCGGGGAGCTGTTTTTT
TRBV20-1,.,.,TRBJ1-3,CSARDLIRRTATVEPGNTIYF,TGCAGTGCTAGAGATCTCATTCGCAGGACAGCTACGGTTGAGCCTGGAAACACCATATATTTT
TRBV27,.,.,TRBJ2-5,CASSLGPLGETQYF,TGTGCCAGCAGTTTGGGTCCTCTCGGGGAGACCCAGTACTTC
TRBV27,few,TRBD1,TRBJ1-3,CASSPSTGEYGNTIYF,TGTGCCAGCAGTCCATCGACAGGGGAATATGGAAACACCATATATTTT
TRBV13,.,.,TRBJ1-1,CASSQVGRLGTEAFF,TGTGCCAGCAGCCAAGTAGGTCGGTTGGGCACTGAAGCTTTCTTT
TRBV5-4,few,.,TRBJ2-7,CASSLGGDIPGEQYF,TGTGCCAGCAGCTTGGGTGGTGACATCCCGGGGGAGCAGTACTTC
TRBV27,.,.,TRBJ1-1,CASSFWGSEAFF,TGTGCCAGCAGTTTTTGGGGGTCTGAAGCTTTCTTT
TRBV6-1,.,.,TRBJ2-5,CAYSHWGWKTQYF,TGTGCCTATTCTCACTGGGGGTGGAAGACCCAGTACTTC
TRBV3-1,.,.,TRBJ2-7,CASSQDFQQIVYEQYF,TGTGCCAGCAGCCAAGACTTCCAACAGATCGTTTACGAGCAGTACTTC
TRBV29-1,.,.,TRBJ2-5,CSVSRDNEETQYF,TGCAGCGTTTCCCGGGACAACGAAGAGACCCAGTACTTC
TRBV5-6,few,.,TRBJ1-1,CASSVSKTGVERTEAFF,TGTGCCAGCAGCGTCTCGAAAACCGGGGTTGAAAGGACTGAAGCTTTCTTT
TRBV6-1,many,TRBD2,TRBJ2-7,CASEDLADSSYEQYF,TGTGCCAGTGAGGATCTAGCGGATAGCTCCTACGAGCAGTACTTC
TRBV15,.,TRBD1,TRBJ2-2,CATSSLTGTEDTGELFF,TGTGCCACCAGCTCACTAACCGGGACAGAAGACACCGGGGAGCTGTTTTTT
TRBV7-9,.,TRBD2,TRBJ2-1,CASSLIQGRGDEQFF,TGTGCCAGCAGCTTAATTCAGGGCCGGGGGGATGAGCAGTTCTTC
TRBV19,once,TRBD2,TRBJ2-1,CASRPSGYNEQFF,TGTGCCAGTAGACCTAGCGGTTACAATGAGCAGTTCTTC
TRBV27,.,.,TRBJ2-1,CASLRDRSSYNEQFF,TGTGCCAGCCTCCGCGACAGGAGCTCCTACAATGAGCAGTTCTTC
TRBV7-9,many,TRBD1,TRBJ1-4,CASSSPGQSNEKLFF,TGTGCCAGCAGCTCCCCGGGACAGAGTAATGAAAAACTGTTTTTT
TRBV4-1,few,TRBD1,TRBJ1-2,CASSQNPGQGFDGYTF,TGCGCCAGCAGCCAAAATCCGGGACAGGGGTTCGATGGCTACACCTTC
TRBV5-1,few,.,TRBJ2-1,CASSLGGTRTYNEQFF,TGCGCCAGCAGCTTGGGGGGCACTAGGACCTACAATGAGCAGTTCTTC
TRBV5-6,many,TRBD1,TRBJ2-7,CASSFGTGGPYEQYF,TGTGCCAGCAGCTTCGGGACAGGGGGACCCTACGAGCAGTACTTC
TRBV6-6,many,TRBD2,TRBJ2-1,CASSYSVAGGPVPNNEQFF,TGTGCCAGCAGTTACTCGGTAGCGGGGGGCCCCGTTCCTAACAATGAGCAGTTCTTC
TRBV4-2,many,TRBD1,TRBJ2-1,CASSQEGGTGGWNEQFF,TGTGCCAGCAGCCAAGAGGGGGGGACAGGGGGATGGAATGAGCAGTTCTTC
TRBV7-8,many,.,TRBJ2-5,CASSLEAAQETQYF,TGTGCCAGCAGCTTAGAGGCAGCCCAAGAGACCCAGTACTTC
TRBV19,few,.,TRBJ2-7,CASSPDGSPAPSYEQYF,TGTGCCAGTAGCCCCGACGGTTCCCCCGCGCCCTCCTACGAGCAGTACTTC
TRBV7-8,many,.,TRBJ2-1,CASSFKRIDNEQFF,TGTGCCAGCAGCTTCAAGCGAATAGACAATGAGCAGTTCTTC
TRBV19,.,TRBD2,TRBJ2-1,CASSIGRGLADYNEQFF,TGTGCCAGTAGTATTGGGCGAGGGCTAGCGGATTACAATGAGCAGTTCTTC
TRBV2,few,TRBD2,TRBJ2-2,CASSEELAGGFAGELFF,TGTGCCAGCAGTGAAGAGCTAGCGGGAGGGTTTGCCGGGGAGCTGTTTTTT
TRBV27,few,.,TRBJ2-7,CASSEQGWNGYEQYF,TGTGCCAGCAGTGAACAGGGATGGAATGGCTACGAGCAGTACTTC
TRBV25-1,few,.,TRBJ2-7,CASGGTASYEQYF,TGTGCCAGCGGAGGGACAGCCTCCTACGAGCAGTACTTC
TRBV11-2,many,.,TRBJ1-1,CASSGDALAKNTEAFF,TGTGCCAGCAGCGGGGACGCCCTCGCGAAGAACACTGAAGCTTTCTTT
TRBV12-5,.,.,TRBJ1-1,CASGLSANTEAFF,TGTGCTAGTGGTTTAAGCGCAAACACTGAAGCTTTCTTT